This T cell receptor beta chain was retrieved from a study of T cells in localized non-small cell lung cancer. Study-level points and caveats: Sequencing was limited to one tumor region, leaving the possibility of heterogeneity open. The highest T cell clonality was in uninvolved adjacent lung, above tumor. Higher T cell density in the blood was associated with longer overall survival, whereas higher adjacent-lung clonality associated with shorter survival. For the top 100 tumor clones, a median about 56 also appeared in adjacent lung.

A remark on this clone: The antigen is unknown.

The assay was immunoSEQ multiplex PCR, and TCRdb's table has in-frame clones only and misses some. In the table there are 20,000 to 25,000 clones, roughly nine tenths of which are singletons. This clonotype originated in a male donor aged 60 or over with stage I lung adenocarcinoma. The sequences come from peripheral blood, collected before any cancer treatment.

This CDR3 reads CASSPGYRTFSGNTIYF. CDR3 nucleotide sequence: TGTGCCAGCTCACCAGGATACAGAACCTTCTCTGGAAACACCATATATTTT. The chain is built from TRBV18 and TRBJ1-3; D gene uncertain. The CDR3 covers 17 residues. Trimming removed 2 bases from V and 0 bases from J, with 14 bases in between. Germline loops: CDR1 KGHSH, CDR2 LQKENI.